The clone carrying this T cell receptor (beta chain) showed up just once. Measured with immunoSEQ multiplex PCR; TCRdb has only the in-frame clones, and not every one. In the table there are around 140,000 clones, more than 85% of which are singletons. These data come from a study of T cell responses to AZD1222 COVID-19 vaccine. The length of the CDR3 is 15 residues. Germline CDR1 is LGHNT and CDR2 is FRNRAP. V was cut by 1 base and J by 2 bases, with 9 bases left in between. Sample: peripheral blood, taken 28 days after the second AZD1222 dose. The origin of this receptor is an adult who received the AZD1222 COVID-19 vaccine. The chain links TRBV12-5 to TRBJ1-5, with TRBD1 as a possible D gene (5 bases). CDR3 bases: TGTGCTAGTGGTTTGGGGGGGGTCCGCAATCAGCCCCAGCATTTT. It codes for CASGLGGVRNQPQHF.